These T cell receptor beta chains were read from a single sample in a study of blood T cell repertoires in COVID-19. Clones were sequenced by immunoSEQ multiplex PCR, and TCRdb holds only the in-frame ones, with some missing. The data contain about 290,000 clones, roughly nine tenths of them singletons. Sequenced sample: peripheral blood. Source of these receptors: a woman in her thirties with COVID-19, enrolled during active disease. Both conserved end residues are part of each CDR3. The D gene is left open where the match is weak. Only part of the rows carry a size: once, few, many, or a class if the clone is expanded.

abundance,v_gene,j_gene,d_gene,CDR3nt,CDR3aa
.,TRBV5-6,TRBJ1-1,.,TGTGCCAGCAGCCCCGGACAGAACACTGAAGCTTTCTTT,CASSPGQNTEAFF
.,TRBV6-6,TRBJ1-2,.,TGTGCCAGCAGTCTCAATGGGGGGTATAACTATGGCTACACCTTC,CASSLNGGYNYGYTF
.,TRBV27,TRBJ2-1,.,TGTGCCAGCAGTTTAGGCGGATTACTATATGAGCAGTTCTTC,CASSLGGLLYEQFF
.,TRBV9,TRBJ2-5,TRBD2,TGTGCCAGCAGCGTAGGAGCGGGGGGCCGGGAGACCCAGTACTTC,CASSVGAGGRETQYF
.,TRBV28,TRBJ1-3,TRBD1,TGTGCCAGCAGCCAGGACAGGGTTGGAAACACCATATATTTT,CASSQDRVGNTIYF
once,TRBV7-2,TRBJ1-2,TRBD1,TGTGCCAGCAGCTTCGGACAGGGGTATGGCTACACCTTC,CASSFGQGYGYTF
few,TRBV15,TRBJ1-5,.,TGTGCCACCAGCAGAGGGCCTAATCAGCCCCAGCATTTT,CATSRGPNQPQHF
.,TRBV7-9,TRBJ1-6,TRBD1,TGTGCCAGCAGCTCGGACAGGGAGCCCTATAATTCACCCCTCCACTTT,CASSSDREPYNSPLHF
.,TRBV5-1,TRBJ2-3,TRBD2,TGCGCCAGCAGCTTGTTGCTCGGGACTAGCGGGGGGGAAACAGATACGCAGTATTTT,CASSLLLGTSGGETDTQYF
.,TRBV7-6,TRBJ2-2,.,TGTGCCAGCAGCTTAGTAAATTTCGGCGGGGAGCTGTTTTTT,CASSLVNFGGELFF
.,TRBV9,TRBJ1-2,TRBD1,TGTGCCAGCAACGAGGACAGGGGAAATTATGGCTACACCTTC,CASNEDRGNYGYTF
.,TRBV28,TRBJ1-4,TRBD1,TGTGCCAGCAGTTTAGGGACAGCAACTAATGAAAAACTGTTTTTT,CASSLGTATNEKLFF
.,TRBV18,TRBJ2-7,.,TGTGCCAGCTCACCACCGGGGGCTCGAGACGAGCAGTACTTC,CASSPPGARDEQYF
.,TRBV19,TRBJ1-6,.,TGTGCCAGTAGTTGGGGCACGAGCTCCTATAATTCACCCCTCCACTTT,CASSWGTSSYNSPLHF
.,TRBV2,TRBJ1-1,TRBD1,TGTGCCAGCAGTGGAAGAGGACAGGGGAAAATTGAAGCTTTCTTT,CASSGRGQGKIEAFF
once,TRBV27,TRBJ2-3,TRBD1,TGTGCCAGCAGTTTTGACCACAGGGGGCGCACAGATACGCAGTATTTT,CASSFDHRGRTDTQYF
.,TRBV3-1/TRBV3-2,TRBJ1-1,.,TGTGCCAGCAGCCGACGGGAGAACACTGAAGCTTTCTTT,CASSRRENTEAFF
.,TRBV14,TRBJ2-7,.,TGTGCCAGCAGCCAATTCGCGGGGACCTCCTACGAGCAGTACTTC,CASSQFAGTSYEQYF
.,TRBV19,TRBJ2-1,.,TGTGCCAGTAGTATTATTTCTTACAATGAGCAGTTCTTC,CASSIISYNEQFF